This entry is about one TCR beta chain. Its antigen is unidentified. The sample belongs to a study of Ad26.COV2.S vaccination and SARS-CoV-2 variants. Study information: Ad26.COV2.S, an intramuscular injection, was given once or twice 56 days apart.

Sample treatment: around 19 received Ad26.COV2.S at low or high dose, single or two shots; 5 received placebo; per-sample allocation not given. Sampling was done on day 63 after the first vaccine or placebo injection. The study, taken as a whole, reports: Researchers cautioned that TCR breadth and depth analyses may have underestimated total T cell responses. Comparability of non-spike TCR breadth was observed across vaccine and placebo recipients.

The assay was immunoSEQ multiplex PCR, and TCRdb's table has in-frame clones only and misses some. The sample lists around 300,000 clones, 70% to 90% occurring once. Germline values: CDR1 MRHNA, CDR2 SNTAGT. The CDR3 loop spans 15 amino acids. J was trimmed by 5 bases and V by 4 bases; bases with no gene match: 6. This receptor was taken from a person aged 18-60 years who received the Ad26.COV2.S COVID-19 vaccine or a placebo. The genes are TRBV6-4 and TRBJ2-1; 9 bases are shared with TRBD2. The source material was peripheral blood, sampled in a trial of Ad26.COV2.S vaccine versus placebo. The CDR3 loop reads CASSALAGSNNEQFF. CDR3 in DNA: TGTGCCAGCAGTGCACTAGCGGGTAGCAACAATGAGCAGTTCTTC.